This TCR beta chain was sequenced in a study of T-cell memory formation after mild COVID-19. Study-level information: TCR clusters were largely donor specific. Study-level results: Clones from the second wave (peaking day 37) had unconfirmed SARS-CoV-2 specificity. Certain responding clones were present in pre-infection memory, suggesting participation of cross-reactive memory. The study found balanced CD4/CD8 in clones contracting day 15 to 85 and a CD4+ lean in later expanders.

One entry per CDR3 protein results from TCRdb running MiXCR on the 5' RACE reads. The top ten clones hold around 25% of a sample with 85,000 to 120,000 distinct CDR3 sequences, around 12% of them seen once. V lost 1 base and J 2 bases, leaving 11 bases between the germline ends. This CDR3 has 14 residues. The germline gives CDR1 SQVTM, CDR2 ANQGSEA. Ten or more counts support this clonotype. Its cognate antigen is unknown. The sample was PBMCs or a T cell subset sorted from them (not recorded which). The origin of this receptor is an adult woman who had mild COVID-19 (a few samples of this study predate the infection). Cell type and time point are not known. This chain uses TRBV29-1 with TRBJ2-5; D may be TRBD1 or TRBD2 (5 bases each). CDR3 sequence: CSVEAPGPQETQYF. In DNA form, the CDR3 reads TGCAGCGTTGAAGCTCCGGGACCGCAAGAGACCCAGTACTTC.